Sequencing of this TCR beta chain was carried out in a study of Ad26.COV2.S vaccination and SARS-CoV-2 variants. Indicated treatment: around 19 received Ad26.COV2.S at low or high dose, single or two shots; roughly five received placebo; per-sample allocation not given. Each sample was drawn 63 days after the first injection (of vaccine or placebo). Germline CDR1 MNHEY, CDR2 SMNVEV (reference sequence). Trimming pared 8 bases from V and 10 bases from J, leaving 12 bases between. The CDR3 runs 12 residues. Sequencing was performed with immunoSEQ multiplex PCR; in TCRdb, only in-frame clones are kept and a portion is missing. The sample lists 500,000 or so clones; 80% to 90% were seen once.

This chain links TRBV27 with TRBJ1-6; no firm D call. The source material was peripheral blood, sampled in a trial of Ad26.COV2.S vaccine versus placebo. This receptor was identified in a person aged 18-65 years who received the Ad26.COV2.S COVID-19 vaccine or a placebo. The CDR3 sequence is CASGSRRSPLHF. CDR3 bases: TGTGCCAGCGGTTCGAGGAGGTCACCCCTCCACTTT.